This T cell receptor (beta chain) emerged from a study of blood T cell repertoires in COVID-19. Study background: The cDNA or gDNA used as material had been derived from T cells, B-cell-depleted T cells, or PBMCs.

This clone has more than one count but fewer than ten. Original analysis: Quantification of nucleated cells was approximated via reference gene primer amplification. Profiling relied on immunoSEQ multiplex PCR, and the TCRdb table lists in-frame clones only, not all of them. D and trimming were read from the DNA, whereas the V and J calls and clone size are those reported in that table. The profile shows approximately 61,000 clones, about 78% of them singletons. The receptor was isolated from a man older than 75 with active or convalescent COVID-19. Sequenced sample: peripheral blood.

CDR3 protein: CASSLWASGSSDEQYF. The CDR3 DNA sequence: TGTGCCAGCAGCTTATGGGCTAGCGGGAGTTCCGACGAGCAGTACTTC. This chain links TRBV7-2 with TRBJ2-7; 10 bases line up with TRBD2. V shed 2 bases, J shed 5 bases, and the junction held 9 bases outside the gene matches. CDR1 and CDR2 (germline): SGHTA, FQGNSA. The CDR3 runs to 16 residues.